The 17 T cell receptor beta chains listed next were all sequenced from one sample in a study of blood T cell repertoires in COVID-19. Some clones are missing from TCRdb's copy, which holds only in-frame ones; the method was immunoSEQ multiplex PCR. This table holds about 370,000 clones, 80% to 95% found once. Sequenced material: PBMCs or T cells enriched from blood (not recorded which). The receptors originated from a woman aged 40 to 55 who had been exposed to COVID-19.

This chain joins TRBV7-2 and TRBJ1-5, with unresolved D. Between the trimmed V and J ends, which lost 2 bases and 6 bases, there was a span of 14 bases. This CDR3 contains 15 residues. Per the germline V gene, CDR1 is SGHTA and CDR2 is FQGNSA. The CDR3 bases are TGTGCCAGCAGCTTACGATCCGGGAATGGTCAGCCCCAGCATTTT. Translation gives CASSLRSGNGQPQHF.

CDR3 region: CASSLGQGFNEQFF. The CDR3 DNA reads TGCGCCAGCAGCTTGGGACAGGGGTTCAATGAGCAGTTCTTC. This chain uses TRBV5-1 with TRBJ2-1, with TRBD1 matching over 8 bases. Germline assignment: CDR1 SGHRS and CDR2 YFSETQ. CDR3 length: 14 residues. V trimming: 0 bases; J trimming: 6 bases; junction bases outside the gene matches: 2.

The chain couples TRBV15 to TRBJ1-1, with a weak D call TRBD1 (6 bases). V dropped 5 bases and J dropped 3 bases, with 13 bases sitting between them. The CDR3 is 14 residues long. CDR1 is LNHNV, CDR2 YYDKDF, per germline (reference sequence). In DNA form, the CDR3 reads TGTGCCACCAGCGCACAGGGACACGACACTGAAGCTTTCTTT. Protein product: CATSAQGHDTEAFF.

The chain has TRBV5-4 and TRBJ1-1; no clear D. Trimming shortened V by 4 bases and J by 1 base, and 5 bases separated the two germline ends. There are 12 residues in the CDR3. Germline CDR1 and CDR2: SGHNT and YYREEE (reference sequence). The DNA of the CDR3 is TGTGCCAGCAGCACGAGGAACACTGAAGCTTTCTTT. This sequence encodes CASSTRNTEAFF.

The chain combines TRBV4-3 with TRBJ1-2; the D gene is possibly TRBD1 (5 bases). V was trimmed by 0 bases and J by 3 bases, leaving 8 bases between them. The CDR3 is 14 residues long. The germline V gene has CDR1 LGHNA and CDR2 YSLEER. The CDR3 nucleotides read TGCGCCAGCAGCCAAGATAGCAGGGACTATGGCTACACCTTC. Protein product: CASSQDSRDYGYTF.

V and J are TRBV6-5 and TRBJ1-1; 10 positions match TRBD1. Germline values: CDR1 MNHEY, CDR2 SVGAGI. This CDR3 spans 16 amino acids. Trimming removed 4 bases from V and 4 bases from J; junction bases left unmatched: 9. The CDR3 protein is CASSSWTGGRSTEAFF. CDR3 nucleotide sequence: TGTGCCAGCAGTTCTTGGACAGGGGGTAGGAGCACTGAAGCTTTCTTT.

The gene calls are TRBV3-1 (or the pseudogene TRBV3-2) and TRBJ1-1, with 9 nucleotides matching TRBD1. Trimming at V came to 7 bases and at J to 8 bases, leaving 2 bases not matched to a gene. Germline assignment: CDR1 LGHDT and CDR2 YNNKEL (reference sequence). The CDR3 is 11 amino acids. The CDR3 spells CASTGQGEAFF. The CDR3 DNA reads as TGTGCCAGCACGGGACAGGGAGAAGCTTTCTTT.

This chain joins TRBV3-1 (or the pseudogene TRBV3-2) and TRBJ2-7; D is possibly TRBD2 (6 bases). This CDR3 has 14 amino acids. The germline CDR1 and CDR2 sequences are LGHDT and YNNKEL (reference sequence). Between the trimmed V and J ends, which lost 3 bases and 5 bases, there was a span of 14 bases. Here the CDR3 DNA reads TGTGCCAGCAGCCACCACGGGAGTGGGGACGAGCAGTACTTC. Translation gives CASSHHGSGDEQYF.

Here the CDR3 reads CASSLVQYEQYF. In DNA form, the CDR3 reads TGTGCCAGCAGTTTAGTACAGTACGAGCAGTACTTC. The rearrangement uses TRBV12-3 or TRBV12-4 and TRBJ2-7; D not certain. The CDR3 sequence is 12 residues long. V gave up 1 base and J gave up 4 bases, with 5 bases separating them.

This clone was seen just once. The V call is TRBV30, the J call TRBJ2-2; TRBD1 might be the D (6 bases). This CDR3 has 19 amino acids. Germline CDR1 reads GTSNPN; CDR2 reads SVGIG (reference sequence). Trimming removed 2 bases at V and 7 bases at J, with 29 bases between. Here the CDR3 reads CAWSRLRTLLAGAGGELFF. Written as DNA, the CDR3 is TGTGCCTGGAGTCGCCTCCGAACGTTACTCGCAGGGGCCGGCGGGGAGCTGTTTTTT.

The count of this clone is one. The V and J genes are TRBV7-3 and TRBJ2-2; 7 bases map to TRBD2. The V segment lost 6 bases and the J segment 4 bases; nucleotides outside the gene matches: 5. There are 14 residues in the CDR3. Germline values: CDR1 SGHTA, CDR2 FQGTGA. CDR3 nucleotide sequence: TGTGCCAGCAGGGGGGACTATGCCACCGGGGAGCTGTTTTTT. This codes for CASRGDYATGELFF.

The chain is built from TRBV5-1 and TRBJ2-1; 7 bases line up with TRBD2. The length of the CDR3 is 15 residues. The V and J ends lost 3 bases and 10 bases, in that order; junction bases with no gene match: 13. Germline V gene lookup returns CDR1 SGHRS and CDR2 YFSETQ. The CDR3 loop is CASSWTSGSTQEQFF. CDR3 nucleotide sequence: TGCGCCAGCAGCTGGACTAGTGGGAGCACCCAGGAGCAGTTCTTC.

As DNA, the CDR3 is TGTGCCAGTAGTGAACAGGGGGTAAATGGCTACACCTTC. Its protein is CASSEQGVNGYTF. This rearrangement joins TRBV19 to TRBJ1-2; 8 bases match TRBD1. Trimming at V came to 5 bases and at J to 6 bases, leaving 5 bases not matched to a gene. CDR1 and CDR2 from the germline V gene are LNHDA and SQIVND (reference sequence). This CDR3 contains 13 residues.

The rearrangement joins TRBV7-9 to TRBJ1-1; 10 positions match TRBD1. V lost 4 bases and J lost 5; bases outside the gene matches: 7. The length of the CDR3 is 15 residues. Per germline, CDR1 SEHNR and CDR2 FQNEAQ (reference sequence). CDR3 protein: CASSYLTGGGTEAFF. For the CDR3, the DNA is TGTGCCAGCAGCTACCTGACAGGGGGCGGAACTGAAGCTTTCTTT. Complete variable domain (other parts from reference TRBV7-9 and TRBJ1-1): DTGVSQNPRHKITKRGQNVTFRCDPISEHNRLYWYRQTLGQGPEFLTYFQNEAQLEKSRLLSDRFSAERPKGSFSTLEIQRTEQGDSAMYLCASSYLTGGGTEAFFGQGTRLTVV.

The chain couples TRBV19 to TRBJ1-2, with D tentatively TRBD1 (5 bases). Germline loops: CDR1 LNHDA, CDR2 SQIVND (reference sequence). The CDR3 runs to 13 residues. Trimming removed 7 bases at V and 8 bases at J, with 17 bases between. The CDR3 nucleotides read TGTGCCAGTACCGCTGGGGGGTCTAGAGGCTACACCTTC. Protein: CASTAGGSRGYTF.

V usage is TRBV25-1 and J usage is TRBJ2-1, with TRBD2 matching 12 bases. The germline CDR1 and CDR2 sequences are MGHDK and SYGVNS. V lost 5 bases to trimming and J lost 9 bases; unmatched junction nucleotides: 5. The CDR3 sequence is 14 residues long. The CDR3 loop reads CASSRTSGAGEQFF. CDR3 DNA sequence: TGTGCCAGCAGTCGGACTAGCGGGGCTGGTGAGCAGTTCTTC.

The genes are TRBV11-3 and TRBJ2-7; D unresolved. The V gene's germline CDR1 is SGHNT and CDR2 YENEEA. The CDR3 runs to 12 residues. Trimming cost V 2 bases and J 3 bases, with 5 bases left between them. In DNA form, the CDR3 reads TGTGCCAGCAGCTTATTTCACTACGAGCAGTACTTC. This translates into CASSLFHYEQYF.